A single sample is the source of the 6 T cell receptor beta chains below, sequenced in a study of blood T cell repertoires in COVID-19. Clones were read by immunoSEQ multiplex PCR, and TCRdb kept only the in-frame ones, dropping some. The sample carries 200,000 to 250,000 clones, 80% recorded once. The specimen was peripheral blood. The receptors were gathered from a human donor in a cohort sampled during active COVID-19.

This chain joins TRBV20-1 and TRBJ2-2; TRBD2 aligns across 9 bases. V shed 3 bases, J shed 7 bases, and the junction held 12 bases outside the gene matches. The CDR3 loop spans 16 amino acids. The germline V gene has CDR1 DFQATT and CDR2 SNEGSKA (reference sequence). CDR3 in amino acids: CSASGQRLAAGGELFF. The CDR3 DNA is TGCAGTGCTAGTGGTCAGAGACTAGCGGCGGGCGGGGAGCTGTTTTTT.

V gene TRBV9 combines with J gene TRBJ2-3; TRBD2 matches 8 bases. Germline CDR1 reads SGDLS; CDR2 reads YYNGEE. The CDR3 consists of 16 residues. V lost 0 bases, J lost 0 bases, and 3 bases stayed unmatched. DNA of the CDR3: TGTGCCAGCAGCGTAGCGGGGGGGCCGAGCACAGATACGCAGTATTTT. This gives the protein CASSVAGGPSTDTQYF. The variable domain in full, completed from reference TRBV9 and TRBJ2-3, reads DSGVTQTPKHLITATGQRVTLRCSPRSGDLSVYWYQQSLDQGLQFLIQYYNGEERAKGNILERFSAQQFPDLHSELNLSSLELGDSALYFCASSVAGGPSTDTQYFGPGTRLTVL.

The CDR3 region is CASSKGGPAGGELFF. The CDR3 bases are TGTGCCAGCAGCAAAGGGGGTCCGGCGGGCGGGGAGCTGTTTTTT. The V call is TRBV21-1, the J call TRBJ2-2; the table gives TRBD2 as D, unverified against the DNA. TRBV21-1 has pseudogene status. This CDR3 spans 15 amino acids.

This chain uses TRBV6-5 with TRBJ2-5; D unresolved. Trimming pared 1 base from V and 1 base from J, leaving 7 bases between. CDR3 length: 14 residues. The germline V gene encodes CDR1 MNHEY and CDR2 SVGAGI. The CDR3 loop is CASSYWQAQETQYF. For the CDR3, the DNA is TGTGCCAGCAGTTACTGGCAGGCCCAAGAGACCCAGTACTTC.

The chain's CDR3 is CSVGAYNEQFF. The CDR3 region has the DNA TGCAGCGTTGGCGCCTACAATGAGCAGTTCTTC. This rearrangement joins TRBV29-1 to TRBJ2-1; D gene uncertain. The germline V and J ends were trimmed by 4 bases and 2 bases, with 3 bases remaining between them. The CDR3 is made up of 11 amino acids. Germline V gene lookup returns CDR1 SQVTM and CDR2 ANQGSEA.

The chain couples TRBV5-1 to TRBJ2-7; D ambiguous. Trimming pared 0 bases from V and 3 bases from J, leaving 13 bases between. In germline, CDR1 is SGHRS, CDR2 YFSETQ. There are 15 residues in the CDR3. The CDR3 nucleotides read TGCGCCAGCAGCTTGGGCTCAGGAAGTAGCTACGAGCAGTACTTC. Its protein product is CASSLGSGSSYEQYF.